The 29 T cell receptor beta chains below were found in one sample sequenced in a study of monozygotic twins with inflammatory bowel disease. TCRdb re-analyzed the 5' RACE reads; it lists each CDR3 protein once, without DNA. This repertoire comprises 300,000 to 350,000 distinct CDR3 sequences; its ten largest clones make up around 2%. Sequenced: blood. The receptors were sampled from a human donor with ulcerative colitis or Crohn's disease, or a healthy co-twin of an affected twin (not recorded which).

The chain has TRBV29-1 and TRBJ1-2; no DNA is available, so the TRBD1 call from TCRdb remains unchecked. Germline loops: CDR1 SQVTM, CDR2 ANQGSEA. The CDR3 runs to 14 residues. CDR3 sequence: CSVDVPGVEYGYTF.

This sequence joins TRBV5-1 and TRBJ2-7; TCRdb returns TRBD1, unconfirmable since there is no DNA. This CDR3 has 14 amino acids. In germline, CDR1 is SGHRS, CDR2 YFSETQ. CDR3: CASSFGTSNYEQYF.

The chain couples TRBV4-1 to TRBJ2-3; TCRdb reports TRBD2, a call that lacks DNA to check it against. Per germline, CDR1 MGHRA and CDR2 YSYEKL. This CDR3 has 15 amino acids. The chain's CDR3 is CASSHLPSGPDTQYF.

The rearrangement uses TRBV5-1 and TRBJ1-6; the TRBD1 assignment by TCRdb is unverifiable without DNA. This CDR3 comprises 14 residues. CDR1 and CDR2 from the germline V gene are SGHRS and YFSETQ. The CDR3 loop is CASRAGTGDSPLHF.

The rearrangement joins TRBV15 to TRBJ2-3; the TRBD1 assignment by TCRdb is unverifiable without DNA. Looked up from germline, CDR1 is LNHNV and CDR2 is YYDKDF (reference sequence). The CDR3 is 12 amino acids. CDR3 in amino acids: CATARGTDTQYF. Full variable domain (missing parts from reference TRBV15 and TRBJ2-3): DAMVIQNPRYQVTQFGKPVTLSCSQTLNHNVMYWYQQKSSQAPKLLFHYYDKDFNNEADTPDNFQSRRPNTSFCFLDIRSPGLGDTAMYLCATARGTDTQYFGPGTRLTVL.

The V and J genes are TRBV12-3 or TRBV12-4 and TRBJ1-1. CDR3 length equals 12 residues. The CDR3 loop is CASSLRQIEAFF.

The CDR3 sequence: CASSSRPGTSRNKETQYF. The rearrangement uses TRBV6-2 or TRBV6-3 and TRBJ2-5; TCRdb returns TRBD2, unconfirmable since there is no DNA. The CDR3 is made up of 18 amino acids. CDR1 MNHEY and CDR2 SVGEGT come from the germline V gene.

CDR3 loop: CASSLKGLQREEFF. The rearrangement uses TRBV12-3 or TRBV12-4 and TRBJ2-1; checking the TCRdb D call of TRBD2 is not possible without DNA. There are 14 residues in the CDR3.

The chain recombines TRBV20-1 with TRBJ2-4; TCRdb reports TRBD1, a call that lacks DNA to check it against. This CDR3 spans 12 amino acids. Germline values: CDR1 DFQATT, CDR2 SNEGSKA (reference sequence). CDR3 sequence: CSASGQGGIQYF.

The rearrangement uses TRBV3-1 and TRBJ2-7. There are 12 residues in the CDR3. CDR1 LGHDT and CDR2 YNNKEL come from the germline V gene (reference sequence). This chain's CDR3 is CASSRLPYEQYF.

The chain links TRBV20-1 to TRBJ2-3; TCRdb gives TRBD2 as the D gene, but with no DNA this cannot be confirmed. The CDR3 extends over 12 amino acids. Germline V lookup: CDR1 DFQATT, CDR2 SNEGSKA (reference sequence). This chain's CDR3 is CSARAGLDTQYF.

The J gene is TRBJ2-1, the V gene TRBV2; without DNA, the TCRdb call of TRBD1 cannot be checked. This CDR3 comprises 16 residues. Germline loops: CDR1 SNHLY, CDR2 FYNNEI. The CDR3 spells CASSGSARGTYNEQFF.

The genes are TRBV7-2 and TRBJ1-1; absent DNA, TCRdb's TRBD1 call cannot be checked. The CDR3 loop spans 14 amino acids. Germline V lookup: CDR1 SGHTA, CDR2 FQGNSA. The CDR3 is CASSLELSGVEAFF.

This chain links TRBV20-1 with TRBJ1-2. This CDR3 contains 12 residues. Germline CDR1 is DFQATT and CDR2 is SNEGSKA (reference sequence). CDR3 sequence reads: CSAIGDVDGYTF.

The rearrangement joins TRBV12-3 or TRBV12-4 to TRBJ2-7; TCRdb picks TRBD1, but there is no DNA to check that call. CDR3 length equals 13 residues. The CDR3 sequence: CASRGQGIDEQYF.

The chain combines TRBV10-2 with TRBJ2-1. CDR3 size: 11 residues. CDR1 and CDR2 from the germline V gene are WSHSY and SAAADI. CDR3 sequence: CASSEMASRFF.

The rearrangement uses TRBV4-1 and TRBJ2-2; lacking DNA, the TRBD1 call made by TCRdb goes unchecked. The CDR3 is 17 amino acids. The germline V gene encodes CDR1 MGHRA and CDR2 YSYEKL. This CDR3 reads CASSQALNPTGPGELFF.

The V call is TRBV11-2, the J call TRBJ2-2; TCRdb calls TRBD2, which cannot be checked without DNA. The CDR3 contains 16 residues. CDR1 and CDR2 (germline): SGHAT, FQNNGV. The CDR3: CASSSKAGLNTGELFF.

The V call is TRBV28, the J call TRBJ2-2; TCRdb's D gene call, TRBD2, goes unchecked for lack of DNA. CDR3 size: 13 residues. Germline loops: CDR1 MDHEN, CDR2 SYDVKM. The CDR3 is CATTGRGHGELFF.

The CDR3 sequence: CASSLDESSGGPTAQYF. This sequence joins TRBV7-9 and TRBJ2-5; the TCRdb D gene call, TRBD2, has no DNA to confirm it. The germline V gene encodes CDR1 SEHNR and CDR2 FQNEAQ (reference sequence). The CDR3 consists of 17 residues.

J is TRBJ2-7 and V is TRBV28; the TRBD1 assignment by TCRdb is unverifiable without DNA. Germline-derived CDR1 and CDR2 are MDHEN and SYDVKM. This CDR3 comprises 14 residues. CDR3 amino acids: CASSPTGSLREQYF.

The CDR3 spells CASSLVTGFVKKLFF. The rearrangement joins TRBV28 to TRBJ1-4; TCRdb returns TRBD1, unconfirmable since there is no DNA. The CDR3 has 15 amino acids. Germline CDR1 and CDR2: MDHEN and SYDVKM.

The chain links TRBV5-1 to TRBJ2-6; the D call from TCRdb, TRBD1, cannot be confirmed without DNA. CDR3 length: 16 residues. The germline V gene has CDR1 SGHRS and CDR2 YFSETQ. CDR3: CATQAQGISGANVLTF.

The rearrangement links TRBV20-1 to TRBJ1-6; TCRdb indicates TRBD1, and absent DNA this call remains unverified. Germline CDR1 and CDR2: DFQATT and SNEGSKA (reference sequence). The CDR3 runs 16 residues. This CDR3 reads CSASTSTGRYNSPLPF.

The chain uses TRBV25-1 and TRBJ2-1; TCRdb outputs TRBD2, but without DNA this stays unchecked. The germline CDR1 and CDR2 sequences are MGHDK and SYGVNS. CDR3 length equals 16 residues. This CDR3 reads CASRKDLAGWGHEQFF.

The rearrangement links TRBV15 to TRBJ2-1. The length of the CDR3 is 12 residues. Looked up from germline, CDR1 is LNHNV and CDR2 is YYDKDF (reference sequence). CDR3 loop: CATSRDLTEQFF.

The chain links TRBV20-1 to TRBJ2-6; TCRdb names TRBD2, which stays unverified in the absence of DNA. The length of the CDR3 is 18 residues. CDR1 is DFQATT and CDR2 is SNEGSKA in the germline V gene (reference sequence). This CDR3 is CSARGSARKGSGANVLTF.

This chain links TRBV10-3 with TRBJ1-2; TCRdb indicates TRBD1, and absent DNA this call remains unverified. Per the germline V gene, CDR1 is ENHRY and CDR2 is SYGVKD. The CDR3 is made up of 13 amino acids. The CDR3 protein is CAISTGGFYGYTF.

The chain recombines TRBV7-8 with TRBJ2-1; there is no DNA to check the TCRdb D call of TRBD1. This CDR3 has 16 residues. Per the germline V gene, CDR1 is SGHVS and CDR2 is FQNEAQ. The CDR3 here is CASSLVPGQGYNEQFF.